This T cell receptor (beta chain) appears in the sequencing data of a study of T cells after yellow fever vaccination. It was through 5'RACE template switching that TCR cDNA was made, with a universal primer site and UMIs added. TCRdb reprocessed the 5' RACE reads via MiXCR and lists one record per CDR3 protein. Of 95,000 to 150,000 distinct CDR3 sequences listed, roughly 9% are singletons. Regarding the study as a whole: Once the booster was given, most primary-vaccination clones reappeared, at about 96% for CD4 and over 70% for CD8. The bulk population could contribute abundant contaminating clonotypes to FACS-sorted repertoires. Secondary responses were weaker yet peaked faster, day 5 versus 15.

CDR1 and CDR2 from the germline V gene are PRHDT and FYEKMQ (reference sequence). The V segment lost 3 bases and the J segment 8 bases; nucleotides outside the gene matches: 6. The CDR3 extends over 14 amino acids. A note on this clonotype: Its antigen is not known.

This chain uses TRBV13 with TRBJ2-1, with 8 bases fitting TRBD2. The receptor was isolated from a man younger than 35 who received the YFV17D yellow fever vaccine. This material consisted of CD8+ T cells sorted from PBMCs, taken on the day of the yellow fever booster vaccination. CDR3 bases: TGTGCCAGCAGCTTTTCCCGGGGGGGCCATGAGCAGTTCTTC. Amino acids: CASSFSRGGHEQFF.